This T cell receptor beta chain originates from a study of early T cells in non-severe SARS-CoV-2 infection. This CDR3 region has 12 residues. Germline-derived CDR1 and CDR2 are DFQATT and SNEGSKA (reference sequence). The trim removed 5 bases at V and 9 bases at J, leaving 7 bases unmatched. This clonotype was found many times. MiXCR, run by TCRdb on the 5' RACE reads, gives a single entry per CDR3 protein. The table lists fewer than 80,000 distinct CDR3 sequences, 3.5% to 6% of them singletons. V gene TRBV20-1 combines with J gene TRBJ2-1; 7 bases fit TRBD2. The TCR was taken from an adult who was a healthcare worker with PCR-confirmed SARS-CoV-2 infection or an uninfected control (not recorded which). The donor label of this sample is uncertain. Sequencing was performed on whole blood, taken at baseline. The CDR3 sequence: CSAPRGVGEQFF. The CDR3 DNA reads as TGCAGTGCTCCCCGGGGGGTTGGTGAGCAGTTCTTC.